This T cell receptor beta chain was captured in a study of T cells in Graves' hyperthyroidism and ophthalmopathy. Study summary: At the time of initial diagnosis and before any treatment, peripheral blood was collected.

Each ophthalmopathy patient scored at least 3 on the Clinical Activity Score and at least 4 on NOSPECS grade, with duration under 3 months. The authors took PBMCs from roughly 9.3 ml fresh peripheral blood. This clonotype appeared a few times. The target antigen is unknown. Study conclusions and caveats: Most clonotypes expanded in the thyroid (above 0.001) were also present in blood.

From RNA transcripts, TCR beta CDR3 regions were amplified. A set of HTBI primers served as the primers for a first-round RT-PCR of the TCR CDR3. In TCRdb, the multiplex PCR reads were re-called with MiXCR into one record per CDR3 protein. Here the sample spans roughly 400,000 distinct CDR3 sequences, over 11% being singletons. V was shortened by 0 bases and J by 2 bases, with 13 bases between the two germline ends. There are 16 residues in the CDR3. Per the germline V gene, CDR1 is MNHNS and CDR2 is SASEGT. Sequenced input: blood. The V call is TRBV6-1, the J call TRBJ1-2, with no clear D. The receptor's source is a man aged 50 to 59 with Graves' ophthalmopathy. This chain's CDR3 is CASSEALEGGNYGYTF. The CDR3 coding sequence is TGTGCCAGCAGTGAAGCGCTGGAGGGTGGGAACTATGGCTACACCTTC.